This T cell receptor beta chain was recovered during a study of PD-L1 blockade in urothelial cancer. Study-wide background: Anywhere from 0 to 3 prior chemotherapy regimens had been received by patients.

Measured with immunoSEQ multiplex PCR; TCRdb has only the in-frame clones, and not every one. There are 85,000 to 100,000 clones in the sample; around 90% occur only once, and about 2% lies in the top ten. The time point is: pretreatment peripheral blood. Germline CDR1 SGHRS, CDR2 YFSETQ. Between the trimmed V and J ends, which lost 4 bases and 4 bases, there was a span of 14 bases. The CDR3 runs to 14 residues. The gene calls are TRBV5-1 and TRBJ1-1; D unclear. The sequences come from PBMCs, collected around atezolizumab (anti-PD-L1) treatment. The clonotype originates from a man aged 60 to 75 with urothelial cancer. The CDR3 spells CASSLAPGSTEAFF. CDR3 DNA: TGCGCCAGCAGCCTCGCCCCAGGTAGCACTGAAGCTTTCTTT.